This T cell receptor (beta chain) was identified in a study of CD8+ T cells in alopecia areata. Across the study: Treated patients were given oral tofacitinib, which was dosed at 5 to 10 mg twice daily. General study points: Alphabeta T cells residing in normal skin are also sequenced in scalp samples. In blood and scalp, many expanded lesional clones persisted during tofacitinib.

Specified treatment: oral pan-JAK inhibitor, 5-10 mg twice daily. In its sample, this clone was seen a few times. The antigen is unknown. Trimming took off 3 bases at V and 2 bases at J, with 11 bases between the two ends. CDR1 SGHNT and CDR2 YYREEE come from the germline V gene (reference sequence). The CDR3 covers 15 residues. Reverse transcribed after extraction, RNA yielded cDNA as the sequencing template. Generated by immunoSEQ multiplex PCR, the TCRdb table keeps only in-frame clones and is missing some. Here the sample spans approximately 200,000 clones, about three fifths being singletons. The sample was CD4+ T cells sorted from blood, taken at week 4, from a patient treated with tofacitinib. This TCR was recovered from a human donor with alopecia areata. This chain connects TRBV5-4 to TRBJ2-2, with no clear D. DNA of the CDR3: TGTGCCAGCAGCTCCGGGTTCACCAACACCGGGGAGCTGTTTTTT. Amino acids: CASSSGFTNTGELFF.